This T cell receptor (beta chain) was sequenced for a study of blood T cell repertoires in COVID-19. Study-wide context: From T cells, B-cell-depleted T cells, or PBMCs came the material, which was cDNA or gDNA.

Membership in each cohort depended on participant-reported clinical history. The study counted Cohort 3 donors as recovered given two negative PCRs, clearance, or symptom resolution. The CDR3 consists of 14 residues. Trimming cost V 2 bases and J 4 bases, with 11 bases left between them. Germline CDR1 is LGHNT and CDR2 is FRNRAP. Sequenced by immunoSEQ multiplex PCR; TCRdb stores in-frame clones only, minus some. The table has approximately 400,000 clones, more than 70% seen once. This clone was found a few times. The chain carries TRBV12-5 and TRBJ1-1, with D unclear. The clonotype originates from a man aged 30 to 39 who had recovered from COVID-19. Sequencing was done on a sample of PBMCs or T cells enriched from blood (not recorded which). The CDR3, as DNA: TGTGCTAGTGGTTTGCCCCAATCGGGCACTGAAGCTTTCTTT. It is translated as CASGLPQSGTEAFF.